Following are 3 T cell receptor beta chains from one sample sequenced in a study of blood T cells in healthy people across ages (dated by TCRdb to about 2015). Library method: 5' RACE. Sequencing used an Illumina HiSeq 2500. A second PCR of roughly 7 to 12 cycles was run with a J-beta primer mix and a sample-barcoded 5' primer. TCRdb itself trimmed the public reads at Q25 with fastp, ran MiXCR and retained productive beta chains. Rows are combined by CDR3 protein, so each entry shows the most common genes and DNA. The sample contains 1.2 million to 1.5 million distinct CDR3 sequences, around 59% of them found a single time. 6.5% to 8.5% of the sample rests with the top ten. The source material was blood. These receptors were collected from a man aged 18 to 30 in good health.

This chain links TRBV6-5 with TRBJ2-5, with TRBD1 as a possible D gene (6 bases). The J call may be in error: the DNA end matches TRBJ2-7 better. In germline, CDR1 is MNHEY, CDR2 SVGAGI. The CDR3 runs 13 residues. The CDR3 here is CASSYTGIGEQYF. CDR3 in DNA: TGTGCCAGCAGTTACACAGGGATCGGCGAGCAGTACTTC.

This clonotype was seen only a few times. The J gene is TRBJ2-1, the V gene TRBV7-8; 11 bases match TRBD2. This CDR3 has 17 amino acids. V shed 6 bases, J shed 5 bases, and the junction held 12 bases outside the gene matches. Germline CDR1 SGHVS, CDR2 FQNEAQ. The CDR3 bases are TGTGCCAGCAGTTCTACACGTAGCGGGGGGGCGAACAATGAGCAGTTCTTC. It codes for CASSSTRSGGANNEQFF.

With regard to this clonotype: At one of its ends the junction is not consistent with the germline gene, which may arise from a read error. The V gene is TRBV4-2, the J gene TRBJ2-5, with a possible D match to TRBD2 (6 bases). This CDR3 is built from 15 residues. Germline CDR1 reads LGHNA; CDR2 reads YNFKEQ. CDR3 amino acids: CTSSRRDFGYNEQYF. CDR3 DNA: TGTACCAGCAGTCGAAGGGACTTCGGATACAATGAGCAGTACTTC.